The present TCR beta chain was sequenced within a study of blood T cell repertoires in COVID-19. Study details: Samples representing acute and convalescent COVID-19 were sourced from the United States, Italy and Spain.

J lost 4 bases, V lost 0 bases, and 3 bases had no gene match. CDR3 length equals 15 residues. Germline CDR1 is LGHDT and CDR2 is YNNKEL (reference sequence). Clones were read by immunoSEQ multiplex PCR, and TCRdb kept only the in-frame ones, dropping some. Of around 80,000 clones in the sample, roughly 82% are singletons; the top ten hold about 12%. The receptor was isolated from a man at least 80 years old with acute or convalescent COVID-19. The source material was peripheral blood. The chain carries TRBV3-1 (or the pseudogene TRBV3-2) and TRBJ1-5; 7 nucleotides line up with TRBD1. The chain's CDR3 is CASSQDRQGNQPQHF. The CDR3 region has the DNA TGTGCCAGCAGCCAAGACAGACAGGGTAATCAGCCCCAGCATTTT.